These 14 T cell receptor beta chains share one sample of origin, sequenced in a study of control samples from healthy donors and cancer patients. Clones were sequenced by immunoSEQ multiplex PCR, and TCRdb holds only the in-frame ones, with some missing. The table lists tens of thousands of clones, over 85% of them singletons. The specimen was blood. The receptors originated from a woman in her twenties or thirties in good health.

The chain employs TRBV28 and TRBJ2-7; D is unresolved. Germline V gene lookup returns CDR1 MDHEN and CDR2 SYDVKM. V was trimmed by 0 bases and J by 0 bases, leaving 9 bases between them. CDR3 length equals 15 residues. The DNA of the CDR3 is TGTGCCAGCAGTTTATGGGCGGCCAGCTCCTACGAGCAGTACTTC. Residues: CASSLWAASSYEQYF.

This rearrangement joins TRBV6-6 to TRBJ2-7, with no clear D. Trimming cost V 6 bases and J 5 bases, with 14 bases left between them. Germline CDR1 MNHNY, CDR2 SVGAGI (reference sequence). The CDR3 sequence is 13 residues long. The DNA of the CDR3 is TGTGCCAGCAGGGGTGGGCTGAATGACGAGCAGTACTTC. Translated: CASRGGLNDEQYF.

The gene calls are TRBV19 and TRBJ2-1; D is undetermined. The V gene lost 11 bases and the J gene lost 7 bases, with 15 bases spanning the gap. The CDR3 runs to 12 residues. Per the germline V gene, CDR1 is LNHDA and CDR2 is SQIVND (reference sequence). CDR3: CAVGREYNEQFF. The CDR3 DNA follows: TGTGCCGTCGGAAGAGAATATAATGAGCAGTTCTTC.

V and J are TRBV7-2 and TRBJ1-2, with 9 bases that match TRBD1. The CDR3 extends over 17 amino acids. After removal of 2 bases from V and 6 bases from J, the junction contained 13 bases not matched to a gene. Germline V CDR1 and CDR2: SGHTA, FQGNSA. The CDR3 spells CASSLSKLQGAVDGYTF. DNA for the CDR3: TGTGCCAGCAGCTTATCCAAATTACAGGGGGCTGTAGATGGCTACACCTTC.

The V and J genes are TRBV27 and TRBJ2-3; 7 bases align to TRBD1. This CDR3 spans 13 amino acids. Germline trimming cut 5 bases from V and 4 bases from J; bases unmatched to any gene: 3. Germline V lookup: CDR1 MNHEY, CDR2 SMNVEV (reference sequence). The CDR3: CASSPTGADTQYF. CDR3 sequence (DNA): TGTGCCAGCAGTCCCACAGGGGCAGATACGCAGTATTTT.

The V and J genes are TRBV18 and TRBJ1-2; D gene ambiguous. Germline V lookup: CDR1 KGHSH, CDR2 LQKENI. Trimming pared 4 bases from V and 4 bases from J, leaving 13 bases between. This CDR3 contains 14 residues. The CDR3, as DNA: TGTGCCAGCTCACGTGAGGGTGGTGTCTATGGCTACACCTTC. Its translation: CASSREGGVYGYTF.

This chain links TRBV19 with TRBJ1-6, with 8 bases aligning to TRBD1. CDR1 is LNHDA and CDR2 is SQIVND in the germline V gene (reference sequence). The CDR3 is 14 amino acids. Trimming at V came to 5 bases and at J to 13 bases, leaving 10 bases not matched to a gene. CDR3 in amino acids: CASSPWTGKTPLHF. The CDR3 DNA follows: TGTGCCAGTAGTCCCTGGACAGGGAAAACCCCCCTCCACTTT. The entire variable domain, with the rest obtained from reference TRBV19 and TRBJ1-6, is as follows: DGGITQSPKYLFRKEGQNVTLSCEQNLNHDAMYWYRQDPGQGLRLIYYSQIVNDFQKGDIAEGYSVSREKKESFPLTVTSAQKNPTAFYLCASSPWTGKTPLHFGNGTRLTVT.

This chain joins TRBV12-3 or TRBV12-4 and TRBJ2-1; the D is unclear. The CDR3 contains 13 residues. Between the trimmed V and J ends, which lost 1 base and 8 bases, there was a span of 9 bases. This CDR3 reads CASSLGVSDEQFF. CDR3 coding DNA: TGTGCCAGCAGTTTAGGCGTTTCGGATGAGCAGTTCTTC.

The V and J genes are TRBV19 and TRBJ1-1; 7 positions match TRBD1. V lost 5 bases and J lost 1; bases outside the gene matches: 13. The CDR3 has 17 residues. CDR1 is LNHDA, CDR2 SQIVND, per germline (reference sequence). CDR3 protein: CASSPKGGDSRNTEAFF. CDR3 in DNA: TGTGCCAGTAGTCCCAAAGGGGGGGACAGTAGGAACACTGAAGCTTTCTTT.

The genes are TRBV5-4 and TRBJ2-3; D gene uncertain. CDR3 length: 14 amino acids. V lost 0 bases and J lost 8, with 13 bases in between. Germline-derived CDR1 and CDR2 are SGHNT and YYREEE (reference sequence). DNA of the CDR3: TGTGCCAGCAGCTTGGGGATGGAATTGGGTACGCAGTATTTT. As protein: CASSLGMELGTQYF. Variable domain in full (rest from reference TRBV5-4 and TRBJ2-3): ETGVTQSPTHLIKTRGQQVTLRCSSQSGHNTVSWYQQALGQGPQFIFQYYREEENGRGNFPPRFSGLQFPNYSSELNVNALELDDSALYLCASSLGMELGTQYFGPGTRLTVL.

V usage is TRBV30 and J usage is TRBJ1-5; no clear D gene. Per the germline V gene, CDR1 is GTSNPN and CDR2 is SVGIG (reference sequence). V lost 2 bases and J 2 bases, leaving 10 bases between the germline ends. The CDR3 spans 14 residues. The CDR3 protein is CAWSSGSGNQPQHF. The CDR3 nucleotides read TGTGCCTGGAGTTCGGGGAGTGGCAATCAGCCCCAGCATTTT.

The CDR3 spells CASSEVVRYEQYF. The CDR3 nucleotides are TGTGCCAGCAGTGAAGTAGTCCGCTACGAGCAGTACTTC. This rearrangement joins TRBV2 to TRBJ2-7, with D unclear. The V gene's germline CDR1 is SNHLY and CDR2 FYNNEI. Trimming removed 1 base at V and 3 bases at J, with 7 bases between. The CDR3 is made up of 13 amino acids. Based on the CDR3 plus reference TRBV2 and TRBJ2-7, the full variable domain is EPEVTQTPSHQVTQMGQEVILRCVPISNHLYFYWYRQILGQKVEFLVSFYNNEISEKSEIFDDQFSVERPDGSNFTLKIRSTKLEDSAMYFCASSEVVRYEQYFGPGTRLTVT.

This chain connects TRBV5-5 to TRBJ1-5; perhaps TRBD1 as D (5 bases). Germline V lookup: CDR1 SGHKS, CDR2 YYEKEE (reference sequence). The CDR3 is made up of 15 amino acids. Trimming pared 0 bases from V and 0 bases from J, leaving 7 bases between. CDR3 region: CASSLGQYSNQPQHF. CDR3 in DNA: TGTGCCAGCAGCTTGGGACAGTATAGCAATCAGCCCCAGCATTTT.

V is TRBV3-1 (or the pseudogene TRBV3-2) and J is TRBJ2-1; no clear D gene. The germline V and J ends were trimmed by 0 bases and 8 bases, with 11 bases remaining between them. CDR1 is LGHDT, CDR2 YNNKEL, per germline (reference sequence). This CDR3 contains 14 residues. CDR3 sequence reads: CASSQEMGYDEQFF. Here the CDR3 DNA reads TGTGCCAGCAGCCAAGAAATGGGGTACGATGAGCAGTTCTTC.